The subject of this entry is one TCR beta chain. The antigen is undetermined. The CDR3 has 14 amino acids. Per germline, CDR1 LNHDA and CDR2 SQIVND (reference sequence). V was shortened by 1 base and J by 3 bases, with 8 bases between the two germline ends. The data stem from a study of cytomegalovirus exposure and HLA in healthy donors. Study outcomes and limitations: TRBV6-2, TRBV6-3 and some other V segments were excluded as indistinguishable. Accurate prediction of HLA-A and HLA-B alleles (for most subjects) was reportedly achieved from TCR beta sequences.

PCR was performed using 60 Vbeta and 13 Jbeta primers. Produced via immunoSEQ multiplex PCR; TCRdb's table is partial and in-frame only. This sample contains about 54,000 clones. This chain joins TRBV19 and TRBJ2-3; possible D gene TRBD1, 6 bases. The TCR comes from a middle-aged woman in good health and CMV-seronegative. Sequenced material: PBMCs. CDR3 amino acids: CASSIGQGTDTQYF. DNA for the CDR3: TGTGCCAGTAGTATAGGGCAGGGGACAGATACGCAGTATTTT.